The rows below give T cell receptor beta chains drawn from one sample of a study of T-cell reconstitution after alpha-beta-depleted transplantation in children. TCRdb used MiXCR to reprocess the PCR reads, holding one entry per CDR3 protein. The data show approximately 400,000 distinct CDR3 sequences, around 16% seen once. Here the sequenced sample was PBMCs, mostly from graft donor cells, taken 360 days after TCRalphabeta/CD19-depleted stem cell transplant. The receptors stem from a boy under two years old who had a stem cell transplant for Wiskott-Aldrich syndrome, so the T cells may come from the graft donor. Both conserved end residues are part of each CDR3. A D gene is named only where the DNA matches it firmly. The listing skips clone size in some rows; elsewhere it reads once, few, many or a size class.

TGTGCCAGCAGCACGAGAGGGGCCTACTATGGCTACACCTTC | CASSTRGAYYGYTF | - | TRBV9 | few | TRBJ1-2
TGCGCCAGCAGCCGCACCGTGGCCGGGGAGCTGTTTTTT | CASSRTVAGELFF | - | TRBV4-1 | many | TRBJ2-2
TGCGCCAGCAGCCGGCGACTAGCGGGATTGCTTTCCTACAATGAGCAGTTCTTC | CASSRRLAGLLSYNEQFF | TRBD2 | TRBV4-3 | many | TRBJ2-1
TGTGCCAGCAGTTTCGGGTACACAGATACGCAGTATTTT | CASSFGYTDTQYF | - | TRBV12-3/TRBV12-4 | - | TRBJ2-3
TGTGCCAGCAGCTTAGACAGGGCTCTTTACAATGAGCAGTTCTTC | CASSLDRALYNEQFF | - | TRBV7-2 | few | TRBJ2-1
TGTGCTAGTGGTTTGCGCGGGGTCGGCGGGGGCACAGATACGCAGTATTTT | CASGLRGVGGGTDTQYF | - | TRBV12-5 | - | TRBJ2-3
TGCGCCAGCAGCCGAGACAGGGGGAACATTCAGTACTTC | CASSRDRGNIQYF | TRBD1 | TRBV5-1 | many | TRBJ2-4
TGTGCCACCAGTGATGCCTGGGTCCATGAGCAGTTCTTC | CATSDAWVHEQFF | - | TRBV24-1 | - | TRBJ2-1
TGTGCCAGCAGCTTAGCGGGGCGGCAACCCCATTCACCCCTCCACTTT | CASSLAGRQPHSPLHF | - | TRBV7-2 | few | TRBJ1-6
TGCGCCACTAGAAACCTCGGGGCCGACGGGGAGCTGTTTTTT | CATRNLGADGELFF | - | TRBV5-1 | few | TRBJ2-2
TGTGCCAGCAGAACTATTCTACAGGGGGCACACGTCCTGACTTTC | CASRTILQGAHVLTF | TRBD1 | TRBV28 | - | TRBJ2-6
TGTGCCATCAGTGCCGGGACTTCCTACAATGAGCAGTTCTTC | CAISAGTSYNEQFF | - | TRBV10-3 | many | TRBJ2-1
TGCGCCAGCAGCTTGGGACTAGCCTCTCCCACTCTCTACTACGAGCAGTACTTC | CASSLGLASPTLYYEQYF | TRBD2 | TRBV5-1 | few | TRBJ2-7
TGTGCCACCAGCAGAGATCACCGGGAGAGGTTCACCGGGGAGCTGTTTTTT | CATSRDHRERFTGELFF | - | TRBV15 | few | TRBJ2-2
TGTGCCAGCGGGTACTATTTTTACAATGAGCAGTTCTTC | CASGYYFYNEQFF | - | TRBV2 | - | TRBJ2-1
TGTGCCAGCAGCCAAATGGGGGCTAGCAATGAGCAGTTCTTC | CASSQMGASNEQFF | - | TRBV11-2 | many | TRBJ2-1
TGTGCCAGCAGCTTGGCTGACTACGAGCAGTACTTC | CASSLADYEQYF | - | TRBV5-5 | many | TRBJ2-7
TGCAGTGCACGGGTCGTGGAGCAGTACTTC | CSARVVEQYF | - | TRBV20-1 | few | TRBJ2-7
TGCGCCAGCAGTGAGTCGATGAACCCCCCAGATACGCAGTATTTT | CASSESMNPPDTQYF | - | TRBV10-1 | - | TRBJ2-3
TGCAGTGCCGGTCATGAAGCTAACTATGGCTACACCTTC | CSAGHEANYGYTF | - | TRBV20-1 | - | TRBJ1-2
TGTGCCAGCAGCTTCTATGTGGGACAACTCTACGAGCAGTACTTC | CASSFYVGQLYEQYF | - | TRBV7-9 | few | TRBJ2-7
TGCAGCGTTGGGACTAGCGGGAGCGGGAGCATTCAGTACTTC | CSVGTSGSGSIQYF | TRBD2 | TRBV29-1 | few | TRBJ2-4
TGTGCCAGCAGCTTAGCCAGTGTGGACAGCTATGGCTACACCTTC | CASSLASVDSYGYTF | - | TRBV7-9 | - | TRBJ1-2
TGTGCCAGCAGCCAAGGTGGCCGGGCATATCAGCCCCAGCATTTT | CASSQGGRAYQPQHF | - | TRBV3-1 | - | TRBJ1-5
TGTGCCAGCAGCCTCGACAGGGGGCCCACAGATACGCAGTATTTT | CASSLDRGPTDTQYF | TRBD1 | TRBV7-2 | many | TRBJ2-3
TGTGCCAGCAGTCCGGGACCAGCCAACGAGCAGTACTTC | CASSPGPANEQYF | - | TRBV12-3/TRBV12-4 | - | TRBJ2-7
TGTGCCAGTAGGGCCTGGGGGAACGAGCAGTTCTTC | CASRAWGNEQFF | - | TRBV19 | - | TRBJ2-1
TGCGCCAGCTCGAGGGACAGGGTAGGCTACAATGAGCAGTTCTTC | CASSRDRVGYNEQFF | TRBD1 | TRBV5-1 | many | TRBJ2-1
TGTGCCAGCAGTTACCTCAGTGGAAACACCATATATTTT | CASSYLSGNTIYF | - | TRBV6-5 | - | TRBJ1-3
TGTGCCAGCAGCTTACGGGCCACCATTGGCAGGGGGACCCAGTACTTC | CASSLRATIGRGTQYF | - | TRBV7-8 | - | TRBJ2-5
TGCGCCAGCAGTCCAGACAGTGGCTCACCCCTCCACTTT | CASSPDSGSPLHF | - | TRBV10-1 | - | TRBJ1-6
TGCAGTGCTAGAGCCCCGCGCTGCGAGCGCACAGATACGCAGTATTTT | CSARAPRCERTDTQYF | - | TRBV20-1 | - | TRBJ2-3
TGTGCCAGCAGTTTCCAGGGGCCCCACACTGAAGCTTTCTTT | CASSFQGPHTEAFF | - | TRBV6-5 | many | TRBJ1-1
TGTGCCATCGGCCGGGACAGGGGGAAGTCTGGGGCCAACGTCCTGACTTTC | CAIGRDRGKSGANVLTF | TRBD1 | TRBV2 | - | TRBJ2-6
TGCAGCGTCCCCGGACTAGCGGGAAGGGGGCTCAACGAGCAGTACTTC | CSVPGLAGRGLNEQYF | TRBD2 | TRBV29-1 | - | TRBJ2-7
TGTGCCAGCAGCTCCTTACCCCCATTCTCCTACGAGCAGTACTTC | CASSSLPPFSYEQYF | - | TRBV11-1 | - | TRBJ2-7
TGTGCTAGTGGTTTGGTACGAGGTAATGAGCAGTTCTTC | CASGLVRGNEQFF | - | TRBV12-5 | - | TRBJ2-1
TGTGCCAGCAGCAAAGTGGGGGGGAGCTCCTACGAGCAGTACTTC | CASSKVGGSSYEQYF | - | TRBV21-1 | few | TRBJ2-7
TGCGCCAGCAGCTTGCTAGCGGGGGCCAGGGATACGCAGTATTTT | CASSLLAGARDTQYF | TRBD2 | TRBV5-1 | - | TRBJ2-3
TGCAGTGCTAGTCAGGGGGCGAACACTGAAGCTTTCTTT | CSASQGANTEAFF | TRBD1 | TRBV20-1 | few | TRBJ1-1
TGTGCCAGCAGTTACCATCAGGATGGAGAAAAACTGTTTTTT | CASSYHQDGEKLFF | - | TRBV6-5 | - | TRBJ1-4
TGCGCCAGCAGTGAGAACAGGGGATTGGGCACAGATACGCAGTATTTT | CASSENRGLGTDTQYF | TRBD1 | TRBV10-2 | many | TRBJ2-3
TGTGCCAGCTCACCACCCCTTGGGACTAGCGGGAGATCACCATCCAAGGGCCGGGAGACCCAGTACTTC | CASSPPLGTSGRSPSKGRETQYF | TRBD2 | TRBV18 | few | TRBJ2-5
TGTGCCAGCAGCCAAGTCCTGAGGAAGCTCAGCACAGATACGCAGTATTTT | CASSQVLRKLSTDTQYF | - | TRBV3-1 | - | TRBJ2-3
TGTGCCAGCAGCCGTTCCTACACAGATACGCAGTATTTT | CASSRSYTDTQYF | - | TRBV5-6 | - | TRBJ2-3
TGTGCCAGCTCACTCAAACAGGTTGGCGGGCAGCCCCAGCATTTT | CASSLKQVGGQPQHF | - | TRBV18 | - | TRBJ1-5
TGTGCCAGCAGTTTGGTCCTCTATGGCTACACCTTC | CASSLVLYGYTF | - | TRBV12-3/TRBV12-4 | - | TRBJ1-2
TGTGCCAGCAGCCACCATATCCGGACCTCGAACACCGGGGAGCTGTTTTTT | CASSHHIRTSNTGELFF | - | TRBV6-2/TRBV6-3 | - | TRBJ2-2